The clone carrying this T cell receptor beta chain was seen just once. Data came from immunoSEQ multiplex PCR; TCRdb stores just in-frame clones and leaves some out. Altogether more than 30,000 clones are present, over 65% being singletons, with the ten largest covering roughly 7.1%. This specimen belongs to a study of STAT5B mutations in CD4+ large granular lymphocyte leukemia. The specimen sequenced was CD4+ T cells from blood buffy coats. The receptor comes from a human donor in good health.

The CDR3: CASSPPASSGELFF. As DNA, the CDR3 is TGTGCCAGCTCACCCCCCGCCAGCTCCGGGGAGCTGTTTTTT. The chain links TRBV18 to TRBJ2-2, with D unclear. This CDR3 comprises 14 residues. V was cut by 3 bases and J by 6 bases, with 11 bases left in between. The germline V gene has CDR1 KGHSH and CDR2 LQKENI.